The subject of this entry is one TCR beta chain. Germline CDR1 is SGHTA and CDR2 is FQGNSA. V was clipped by 4 bases and J by 2 bases; unmatched bases: 12. CDR3 length: 17 residues. The sample is drawn from a study of blood T cell repertoires in COVID-19. Study as a whole: Specimens from acute and convalescent COVID-19 originated in the United States, Italy and Spain. PBMCs, B-cell-depleted T cells, or T cells were the source of the cDNA or gDNA that made up the material.

In the source study's methods: Counts of nucleated cells, estimated from reference gene primer amplification, were obtained. TCRdb's copy holds only in-frame clones and misses some; the assay was immunoSEQ multiplex PCR. V and J calls and clone size follow that table, whereas D and trimming were derived from the DNA. In the table there are nearly 45,000 clones, about 80% of which are singletons. This chain connects TRBV7-2 to TRBJ2-3, with TRBD2 matching over 7 bases. Input material: peripheral blood. The clonotype originates from a man in his 70s with acute or convalescent COVID-19. The CDR3 reads CASSSQGGGGYTDTQYF. CDR3 nucleotides: TGTGCCAGCAGCTCCCAGGGTGGCGGGGGATACACAGATACGCAGTATTTT.